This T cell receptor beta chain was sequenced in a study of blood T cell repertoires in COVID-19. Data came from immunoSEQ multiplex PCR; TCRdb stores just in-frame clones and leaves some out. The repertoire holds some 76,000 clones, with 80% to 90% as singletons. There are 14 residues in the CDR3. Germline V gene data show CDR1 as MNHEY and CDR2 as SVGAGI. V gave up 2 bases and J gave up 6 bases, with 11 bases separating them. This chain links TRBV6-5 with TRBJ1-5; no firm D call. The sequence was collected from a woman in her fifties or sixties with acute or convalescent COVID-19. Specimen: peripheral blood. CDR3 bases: TGTGCCAGCAGTTACGGTAGGGAGGCTCAGCCCCAGCATTTT. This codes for CASSYGREAQPQHF.